This TCR beta chain was sequenced in a study of T cells in Graves' hyperthyroidism and ophthalmopathy. Patients were excluded for uncontrolled infection, other autoimmune disease, pregnancy or lactation. Before ophthalmopathy appeared, progressors gave blood at initial hyperthyroidism diagnosis. Whole-study findings and limits: In validation, the model predicted ophthalmopathy. These predictions came a median roughly seven months before onset. Researchers report that a 13 V-J model separated ophthalmopathy from stable hyperthyroidism.

RNA transcripts yielded amplified TCR beta CDR3 regions. Initially, a first-round RT-PCR of the TCR CDR3 employed the HTBI primer set. Each CDR3 protein is one row after TCRdb ran MiXCR on the multiplex PCR reads. The table includes 730,000 or so distinct CDR3 sequences, roughly a sixth detected once. The germline V gene has CDR1 SNHLY and CDR2 FYNNEI. The ends lost 5 bases at V and 4 bases at J; junction bases unmatched: 11. The CDR3 loop spans 17 amino acids. This clonotype was counted ten times or more. Its target is not known. The clonotype was recovered from a woman in her fifties or sixties with Graves' hyperthyroidism that later progressed to Graves' ophthalmopathy. The source material was blood. The gene calls are TRBV2 and TRBJ2-1, with 10 bases identical to TRBD2. The CDR3 protein is CASSTPLIAGGYNEQFF. DNA of the CDR3: TGTGCCAGCAGTACACCCCTGATAGCGGGGGGTTACAATGAGCAGTTCTTC. The variable domain in full, with the rest retrieved from reference TRBV2 and TRBJ2-1, is EPEVTQTPSHQVTQMGQEVILRCVPISNHLYFYWYRQILGQKVEFLVSFYNNEISEKSEIFDDQFSVERPDGSNFTLKIRSTKLEDSAMYFCASSTPLIAGGYNEQFFGPGTRLTVL.